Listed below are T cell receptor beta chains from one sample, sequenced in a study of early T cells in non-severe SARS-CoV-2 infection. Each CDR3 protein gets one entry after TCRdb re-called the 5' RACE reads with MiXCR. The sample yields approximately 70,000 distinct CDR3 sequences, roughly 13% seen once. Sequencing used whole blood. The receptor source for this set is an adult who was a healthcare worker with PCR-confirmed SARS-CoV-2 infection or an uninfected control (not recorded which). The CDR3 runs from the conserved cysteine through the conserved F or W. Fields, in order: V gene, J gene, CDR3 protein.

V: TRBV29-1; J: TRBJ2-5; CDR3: CSVEEDRGETQYF
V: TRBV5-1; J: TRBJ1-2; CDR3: CASSLESNPAIGGYTF
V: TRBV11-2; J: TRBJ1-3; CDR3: CASSPPTIYF
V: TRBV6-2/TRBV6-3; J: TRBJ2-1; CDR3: CASRPSTGGTAGYNEQFF
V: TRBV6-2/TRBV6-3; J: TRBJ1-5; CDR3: CASSHMDRDHQPQHF
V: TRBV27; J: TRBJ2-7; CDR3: CASSFSGGYEQYF
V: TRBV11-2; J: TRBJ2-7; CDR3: CASSPGGGEQYF
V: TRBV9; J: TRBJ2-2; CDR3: CASSSPFRDIGFESGELFF
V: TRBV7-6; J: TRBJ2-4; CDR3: CASSLAGSNIQYF
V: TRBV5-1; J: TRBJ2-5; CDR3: CASRPEGMMETQYF
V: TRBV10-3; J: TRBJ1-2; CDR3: CAISEPGQTNYGYTF
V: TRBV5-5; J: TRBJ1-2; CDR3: CASSTWTRTYGYTF
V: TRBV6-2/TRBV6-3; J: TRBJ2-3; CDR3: CASTTTDTQYF
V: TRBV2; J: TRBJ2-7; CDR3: CASSLDPPVSYEQYF
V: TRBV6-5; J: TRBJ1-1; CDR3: CASSYSRGQNSIEAFF
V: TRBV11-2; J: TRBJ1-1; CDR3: CASSLEKGTEAFF
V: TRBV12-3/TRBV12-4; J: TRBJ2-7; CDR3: CASSSGQGAREQYF
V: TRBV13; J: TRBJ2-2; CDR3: CASSLPQKGDAGELFF
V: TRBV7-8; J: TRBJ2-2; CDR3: CASSLEGTGELFF
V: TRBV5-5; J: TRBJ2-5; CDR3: CASSPQGQGVGETQYF
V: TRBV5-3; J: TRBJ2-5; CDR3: CARSYGGLKETQYF
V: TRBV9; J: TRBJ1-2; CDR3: CASSVATGDGYTF
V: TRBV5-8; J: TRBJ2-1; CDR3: CAGQGWSYNEQFF
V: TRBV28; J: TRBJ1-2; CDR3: CASSLTGFGYGYTF
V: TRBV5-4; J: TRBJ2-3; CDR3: CASSYGGSDTQYF
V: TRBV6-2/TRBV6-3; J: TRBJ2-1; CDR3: CASKLAGAYNEQFF
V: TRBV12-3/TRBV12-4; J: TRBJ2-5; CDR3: CASRTLTSLAGRGRTQYF
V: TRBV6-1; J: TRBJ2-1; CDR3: CASSRDRASYNEQFF
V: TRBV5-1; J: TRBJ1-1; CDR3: CASSPLEVSEAFF
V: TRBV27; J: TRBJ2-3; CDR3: CASSLMGVGSTDTQYF
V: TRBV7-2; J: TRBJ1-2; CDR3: CASSTQGGQVYGYTF
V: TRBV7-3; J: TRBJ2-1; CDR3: CANSGTAHEQFF
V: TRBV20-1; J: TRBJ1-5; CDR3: CSAGHFNQPQHF
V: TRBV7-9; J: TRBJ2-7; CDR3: CASSLSAYEQYF
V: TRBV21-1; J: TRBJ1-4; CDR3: CASSGSRDRESTNEKLFF
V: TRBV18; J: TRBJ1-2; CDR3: CASSATGDGYTF
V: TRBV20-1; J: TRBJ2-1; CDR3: CSARTSNYNEQFF
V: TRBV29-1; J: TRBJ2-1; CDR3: CSAPGQKLNNEQFF
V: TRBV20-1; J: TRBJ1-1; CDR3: CSARADPLNTEAFF
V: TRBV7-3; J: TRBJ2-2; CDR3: CASSLTPRGYTGELFF
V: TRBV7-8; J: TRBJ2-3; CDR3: CASSPGLAGYTDTQYF
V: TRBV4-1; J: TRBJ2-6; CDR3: CASSWDSSGANVLTF
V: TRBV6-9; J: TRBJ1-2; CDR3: CASSYLDRVYGYTF
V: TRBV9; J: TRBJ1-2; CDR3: CASSATGGTGGYTF
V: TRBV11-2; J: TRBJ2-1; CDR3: CASSLHSSYNEQFF
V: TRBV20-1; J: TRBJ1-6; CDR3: CSARDRDRGHSPLHF
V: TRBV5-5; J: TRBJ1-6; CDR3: CASSPTVLSDSPLHF
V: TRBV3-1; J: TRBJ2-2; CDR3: CASSKNRLKAYTGELFF
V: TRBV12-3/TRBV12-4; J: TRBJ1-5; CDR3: CASSLDRGRQPQHF
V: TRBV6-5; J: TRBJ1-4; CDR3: CASSPTGRHEKLFF
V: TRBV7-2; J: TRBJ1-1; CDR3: CASSPQLRTEAFF
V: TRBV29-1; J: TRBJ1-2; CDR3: CSVADRDHRTYTF
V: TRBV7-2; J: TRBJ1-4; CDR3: CASSLVGRSNEKLFF
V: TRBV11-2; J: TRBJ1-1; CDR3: CASSSIRGNTEAFF
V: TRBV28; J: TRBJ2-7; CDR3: CASSDRIYEQYF
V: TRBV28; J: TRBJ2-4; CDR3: CASSSGWNIQYF
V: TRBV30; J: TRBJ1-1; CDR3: CASTTGITEAFF
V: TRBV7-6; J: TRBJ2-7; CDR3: CASSLRGGAYEQYF
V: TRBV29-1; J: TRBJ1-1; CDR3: CSVAAPEKAFF